The sequence of this T cell receptor beta chain was determined in a study of T cell repertoires in cytomegalovirus infection. TCRdb reprocessed the reads via MiXCR and lists one record per CDR3 protein. The table has more than 75,000 distinct CDR3 sequences, less than 4.5% seen once. This CDR3 region has 16 residues. The trim removed 7 bases at V and 1 base at J, leaving 5 bases unmatched. This clonotype has a count of ten or more. The sample was PBMCs. The receptor was derived from a human donor in good health (CMV status not recorded). Some clones in this sample may be carry-over from other donors' samples. The gene calls are TRBV12-3 or TRBV12-4 and TRBJ2-3; 13 positions agree with TRBD2. This chain's CDR3 is CASTLGLAGRTDTQYF. As DNA, the CDR3 is TGTGCCAGCACCCTGGGACTAGCGGGGCGCACAGATACGCAGTATTTT.